Each of the 17 T cell receptor beta chains below was sequenced from the same sample in a study of CD8+CD57+ T cells in acquired aplastic anemia. For CDR3 and TCR beta VDJ profiling, genomic DNA was the template used. TCRdb passed the reads through MiXCR, listing each CDR3 protein once. The table has about 180,000 distinct CDR3 sequences, less than 55% seen once. The sequencing sample was made of sorted CD4+, CD8+, or CD8+CD57+ T cells (not recorded which) from PBMCs. These receptors all stem from a human donor in good health.

The genes are TRBV5-4 and TRBJ2-7; D unresolved. This CDR3 region has 13 residues. Trimming stripped 3 bases from V and 0 bases from J, with 7 bases between. CDR1 is SGHNT and CDR2 is YYREEE in the germline V gene (reference sequence). CDR3 protein: CASSSENSYEQYF. CDR3 coding DNA: TGTGCCAGCAGCTCGGAGAACTCCTACGAGCAGTACTTC.

At least ten counts were recorded for this clonotype. J is TRBJ1-2 and V is TRBV12-5; D gene unclear. Per the germline V gene, CDR1 is LGHNT and CDR2 is FRNRAP. Trimming removed 4 bases from V and 6 bases from J, with 6 bases in between. The CDR3 sequence is 11 residues long. In DNA, the CDR3 is TGTGCTAGTGGTTGGTGGGATGGCTACACCTTC. It is translated as CASGWWDGYTF.

This clonotype has at least ten counts. The chain is built from TRBV6-2 or TRBV6-3 and TRBJ2-1; D not resolved. From germline, CDR1 is MNHEY and CDR2 SVGEGT. V lost 4 bases and J 9 bases, leaving 10 bases between the germline ends. CDR3 length equals 12 residues. CDR3 nucleotide sequence: TGTGCCAGCAGTTTTTCCGGTGGTGAGCAGTTCTTC. This sequence encodes CASSFSGGEQFF.

The J gene is TRBJ2-3, the V gene TRBV20-1, with 8 bases fitting TRBD2. Germline-derived CDR1 and CDR2 are DFQATT and SNEGSKA (reference sequence). The CDR3 totals 14 residues. V shed 7 bases and J 2 bases; nucleotides not matched to a gene: 8. CDR3 DNA: TGCAGTGGTGTCAGCGGGGGAATCACAGATACGCAGTATTTT. Translated: CSGVSGGITDTQYF.

V usage is TRBV7-6 and J usage is TRBJ2-1; 8 nucleotides agree with TRBD2. CDR3 size: 14 residues. Unmatched junction bases numbered 11, after V lost 4 bases and J lost 12 bases. Germline V CDR1 and CDR2: SGHVS, FNYEAQ. The CDR3 DNA reads TGTGCCAGCAGCTCGCCGGGACTAGGTAACGGGCAGTTCTTC. Amino acid sequence: CASSSPGLGNGQFF.

The chain has TRBV10-2 and TRBJ2-7; no clear D. Germline V gene sequence: CDR1 WSHSY, CDR2 SAAADI. The CDR3 has 14 amino acids. The V end lost 3 bases, the J end lost 2 bases, and 11 bases lay between the germline ends. The CDR3 DNA sequence: TGCGCCAGCAGTGAAGTAGTAGAGACCTACGAGCAGTACTTC. It codes for CASSEVVETYEQYF.

At least ten counts were recorded for this clonotype. The genes are TRBV9 and TRBJ1-1, with TRBD1 identical over 7 bases. Germline CDR1 and CDR2: SGDLS and YYNGEE. The V segment lost 0 bases and the J segment 4 bases; nucleotides outside the gene matches: 9. CDR3 length equals 16 residues. CDR3 amino acids: CASSVGEGARGTEAFF. Here the CDR3 DNA reads TGTGCCAGCAGCGTAGGGGAGGGGGCGCGAGGCACTGAAGCTTTCTTT.

This clonotype was seen a handful of times. This chain links TRBV10-3 with TRBJ1-2; possibly TRBD1 for D (5 bases). V was cut by 6 bases and J by 7 bases, with 18 bases left in between. The germline CDR1 and CDR2 sequences are ENHRY and SYGVKD. The CDR3 length is 14 residues. In DNA form, the CDR3 reads TGTGCCATCAGCGGACTTGGCAGGGAGGGTGGCTACACCTTC. This gives the protein CAISGLGREGGYTF.

This clonotype was counted at least ten times. This chain's CDR3 is CASSITRGITGPDTQYF. In DNA, the CDR3 is TGTGCCAGTAGTATAACTAGAGGGATAACGGGACCAGATACGCAGTATTTT. V is TRBV19 and J is TRBJ2-3; D tentatively fits TRBD1 or TRBD2 (5 bases each). Trimming cost V 2 bases and J 4 bases, with 19 bases left between them. There are 17 residues in the CDR3. The germline V gene encodes CDR1 LNHDA and CDR2 SQIVND (reference sequence). Complete variable domain (other parts from reference TRBV19 and TRBJ2-3): DGGITQSPKYLFRKEGQNVTLSCEQNLNHDAMYWYRQDPGQGLRLIYYSQIVNDFQKGDIAEGYSVSREKKESFPLTVTSAQKNPTAFYLCASSITRGITGPDTQYFGPGTRLTVL.

This chain links TRBV19 with TRBJ2-1; D unresolved. Germline V lookup: CDR1 LNHDA, CDR2 SQIVND (reference sequence). The V gene lost 1 base and the J gene lost 6 bases, with 7 bases spanning the gap. The CDR3 consists of 13 residues. In DNA, the CDR3 is TGTGCCAGTAGTATAGGCCAAATCAATGAGCAGTTCTTC. This encodes CASSIGQINEQFF.

In DNA form, the CDR3 reads TGTGCCAGCACCGAAGCGGGTATCACCGGGGAGCTGTTTTTT. This encodes CASTEAGITGELFF. This chain joins TRBV27 and TRBJ2-2; D might be TRBD2 (6 bases). Trimming left V 7 bases short and J 4 bases short, with 13 bases between. Germline V lookup: CDR1 MNHEY, CDR2 SMNVEV (reference sequence). The CDR3 spans 14 residues.

The chain is built from TRBV9 and TRBJ2-7, with 7 positions matching TRBD1. The CDR3 is made up of 13 amino acids. Trimming cost V 4 bases and J 2 bases; bases outside gene matches: 3. Germline lookup yields CDR1 SGDLS and CDR2 YYNGEE. CDR3 nucleotides: TGTGCCAGCAGCCCCGGACAGGCCTACGAGCAGTACTTC. It yields the protein CASSPGQAYEQYF. Variable domain in full (rest from reference TRBV9 and TRBJ2-7): DSGVTQTPKHLITATGQRVTLRCSPRSGDLSVYWYQQSLDQGLQFLIQYYNGEERAKGNILERFSAQQFPDLHSELNLSSLELGDSALYFCASSPGQAYEQYFGPGTRLTVT.

This clonotype has at least ten counts. This chain connects TRBV19 to TRBJ2-1, with 11 nucleotides matching TRBD2. Germline values: CDR1 LNHDA, CDR2 SQIVND (reference sequence). This CDR3 has 14 amino acids. The V gene end was trimmed by 10 bases and the J gene end by 4 bases; junction bases not matched to a gene: 6. The CDR3 region has the DNA TGTGCCACCCAGGGACTAGCGGATTACAATGAGCAGTTCTTC. Its protein product is CATQGLADYNEQFF.

This clonotype was found many times. The CDR3 DNA reads as TGTGCCAGCAGTCCGACAGGGGGGAGCAATCAGCCCCAGCATTTT. Amino acid sequence: CASSPTGGSNQPQHF. The rearrangement links TRBV12-3 or TRBV12-4 to TRBJ1-5; 9 bases are a match to TRBD1. The ends lost 5 bases at V and 1 base at J; junction bases unmatched: 3. The CDR3 extends over 15 amino acids.

This clonotype was seen ten or more times. The chain links TRBV5-1 to TRBJ2-5, with TRBD2 matching 11 bases. The CDR3 has 15 amino acids. V dropped 2 bases and J dropped 5; count of bases not matched to a gene: 5. Germline CDR1 and CDR2: SGHRS and YFSETQ. The CDR3 protein is CASSFLAGGDETQYF. CDR3 in DNA: TGCGCCAGCAGCTTCCTAGCGGGAGGTGATGAGACCCAGTACTTC.

This clonotype was detected ten times or more. This chain connects TRBV19 to TRBJ1-1; D not certain. The CDR3 extends over 15 amino acids. Germline V gives CDR1 LNHDA, CDR2 SQIVND (reference sequence). Trimming pared 3 bases from V and 4 bases from J, leaving 15 bases between. The CDR3 nucleotides read TGTGCCAGTAGTATCCCGGCGGGGATAGGCACTGAAGCTTTCTTT. Residues: CASSIPAGIGTEAFF.

The V gene is TRBV18, the J gene TRBJ2-7, with D perhaps given as TRBD1 or TRBD2 (5 bases each). The CDR3 consists of 17 residues. V lost 2 bases and J 3 bases, leaving 20 bases between the germline ends. CDR1 and CDR2 from the germline V gene are KGHSH and LQKENI. Here the CDR3 reads CASSPGQGIPAGYEQYF. The CDR3 DNA is TGTGCCAGCTCACCAGGGCAGGGAATCCCCGCGGGCTACGAGCAGTACTTC.